This TCR beta chain was found in a study of T-cell memory formation after mild COVID-19. Study as a whole: Clusters of TCRs were largely donor specific. Overall study findings and caveats: Shrinking CD4+ clones resided mostly in CM and EM, and CD8+ ones in EMRA. Clones contracting day 15 to 85 were balanced CD4/CD8; later expanders leaned CD4+.

The CDR3 runs 14 residues. Trimming stripped 0 bases from V and 13 bases from J, with 16 bases between. The germline gives CDR1 SGHNT, CDR2 YENEEA. This clonotype was seen a handful of times. Its target is not known. The TCR alpha and TCR beta cDNA libraries, bearing sample barcodes and UMIs, were generated by 5'RACE using constant-segment primers. TCRdb re-derived calls from the 5' RACE reads in MiXCR, one entry per CDR3 protein. The data show fewer than 600,000 distinct CDR3 sequences, with about 20% seen just once and about 8.2% held by the top ten. The sequenced material came from PBMCs or a T cell subset sorted from them (not recorded which). The source is an adult woman who had mild COVID-19 (a few samples of this study predate the infection). Cell type and time point are not known. V gene TRBV11-3 combines with J gene TRBJ2-1; D remains unclear. The CDR3 region is CASSLDPVLALQFF. The CDR3 DNA follows: TGTGCCAGCAGCTTAGATCCGGTGTTGGCCCTTCAGTTCTTC. The full variable domain, rest sourced from reference TRBV11-3 and TRBJ2-1, is EAGVVQSPRYKIIEKKQPVAFWCNPISGHNTLYWYLQNLGQGPELLIRYENEEAVDDSQLPKDRFSAERLKGVDSTLKIQPAELGDSAVYLCASSLDPVLALQFFGPGTRLTVL.